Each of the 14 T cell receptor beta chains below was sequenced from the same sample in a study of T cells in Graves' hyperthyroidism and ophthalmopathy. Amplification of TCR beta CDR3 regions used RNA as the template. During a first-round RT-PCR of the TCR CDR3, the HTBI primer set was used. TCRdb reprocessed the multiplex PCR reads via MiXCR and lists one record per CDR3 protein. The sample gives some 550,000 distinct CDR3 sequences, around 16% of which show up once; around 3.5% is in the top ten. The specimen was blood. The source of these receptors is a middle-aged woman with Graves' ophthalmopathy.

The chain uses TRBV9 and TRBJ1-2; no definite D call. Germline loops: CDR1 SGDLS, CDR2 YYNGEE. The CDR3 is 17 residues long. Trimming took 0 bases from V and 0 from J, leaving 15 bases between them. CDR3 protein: CASSVDGNLISNYGYTF. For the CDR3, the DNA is TGTGCCAGCAGCGTAGACGGGAACCTCATTTCTAACTATGGCTACACCTTC.

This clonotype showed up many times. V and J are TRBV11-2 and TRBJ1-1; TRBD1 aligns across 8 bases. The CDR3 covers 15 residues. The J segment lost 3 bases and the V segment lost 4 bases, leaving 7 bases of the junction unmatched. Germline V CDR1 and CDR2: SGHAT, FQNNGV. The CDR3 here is CASSSLRGLDTEAFF. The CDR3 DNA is TGTGCCAGCAGCTCGCTCAGGGGGCTCGACACTGAAGCTTTCTTT.

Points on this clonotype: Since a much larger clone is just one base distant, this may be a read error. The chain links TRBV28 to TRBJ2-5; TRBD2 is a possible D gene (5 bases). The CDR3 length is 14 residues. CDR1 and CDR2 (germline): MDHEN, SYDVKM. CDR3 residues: CASRDDPLGETEYF. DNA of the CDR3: TGTGCCAGCAGAGACGACCCCTTGGGAGAGACCGAGTACTTC.

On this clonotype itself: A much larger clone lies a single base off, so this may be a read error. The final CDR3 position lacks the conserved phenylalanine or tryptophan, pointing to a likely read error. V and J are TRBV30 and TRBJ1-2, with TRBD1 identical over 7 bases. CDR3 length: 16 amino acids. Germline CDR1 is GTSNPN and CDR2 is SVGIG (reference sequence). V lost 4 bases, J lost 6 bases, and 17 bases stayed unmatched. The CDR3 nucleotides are TGTGCCTGGACGCGACAGGGATTAAGGAGTAGCGATGGCTACACCCTC. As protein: CAWTRQGLRSSDGYTL.

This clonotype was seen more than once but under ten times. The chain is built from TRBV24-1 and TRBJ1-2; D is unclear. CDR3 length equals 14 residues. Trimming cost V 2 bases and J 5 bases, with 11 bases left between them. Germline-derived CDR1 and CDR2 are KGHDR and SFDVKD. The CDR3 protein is CATSDSGVFYGYTF. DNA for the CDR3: TGTGCCACCAGTGATTCCGGAGTTTTTTATGGCTACACCTTC.

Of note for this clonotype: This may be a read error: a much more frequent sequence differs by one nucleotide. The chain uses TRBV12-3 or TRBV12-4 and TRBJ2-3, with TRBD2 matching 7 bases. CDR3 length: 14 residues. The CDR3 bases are TGTGTCAGCAGTAAGGGGCTAGCGGCAGATACGCAGTATTTT. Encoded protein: CVSSKGLAADTQYF.

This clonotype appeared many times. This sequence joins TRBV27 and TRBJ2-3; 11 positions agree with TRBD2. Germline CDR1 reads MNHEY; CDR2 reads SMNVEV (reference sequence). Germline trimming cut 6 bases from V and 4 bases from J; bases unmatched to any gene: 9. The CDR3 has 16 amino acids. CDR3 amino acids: CASSPRTSGGSDTQYF. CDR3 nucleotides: TGTGCCAGCAGCCCCCGTACTAGCGGGGGCTCAGATACGCAGTATTTT.

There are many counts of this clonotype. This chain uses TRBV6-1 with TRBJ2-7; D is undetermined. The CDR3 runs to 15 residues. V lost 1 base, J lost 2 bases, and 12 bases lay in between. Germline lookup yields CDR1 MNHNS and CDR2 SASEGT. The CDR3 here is CASSEGRLNPYEQYF. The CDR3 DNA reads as TGTGCCAGCAGTGAAGGGCGACTTAACCCCTACGAGCAGTACTTC.

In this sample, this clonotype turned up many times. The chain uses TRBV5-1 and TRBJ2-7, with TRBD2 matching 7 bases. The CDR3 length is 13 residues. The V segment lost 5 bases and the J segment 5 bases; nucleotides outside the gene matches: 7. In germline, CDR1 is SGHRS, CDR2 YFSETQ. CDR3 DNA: TGCGCCAGCAGACGGGAGGTTAGGCACGAGCAGTACTTC. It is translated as CASRREVRHEQYF.

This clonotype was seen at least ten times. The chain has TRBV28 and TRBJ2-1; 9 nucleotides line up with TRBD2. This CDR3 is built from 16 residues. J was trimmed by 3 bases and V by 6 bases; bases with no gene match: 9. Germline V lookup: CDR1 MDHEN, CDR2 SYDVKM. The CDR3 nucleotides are TGTGCCAGCAGGGGTCCGACTAGCGGAATCTACAATGAGCAGTTCTTC. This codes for CASRGPTSGIYNEQFF.

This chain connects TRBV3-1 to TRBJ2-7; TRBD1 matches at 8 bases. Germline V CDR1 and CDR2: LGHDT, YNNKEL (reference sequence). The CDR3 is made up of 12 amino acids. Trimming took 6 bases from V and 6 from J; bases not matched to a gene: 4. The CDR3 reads CASSQQGAEQYF. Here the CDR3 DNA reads TGTGCCAGCAGTCAGCAGGGGGCCGAGCAGTACTTC.

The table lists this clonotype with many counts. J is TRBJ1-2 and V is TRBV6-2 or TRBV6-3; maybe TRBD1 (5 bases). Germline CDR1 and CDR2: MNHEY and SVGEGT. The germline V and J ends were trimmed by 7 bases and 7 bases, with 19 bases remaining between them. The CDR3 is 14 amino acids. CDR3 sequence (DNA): TGTGCCAGCACCAAGACGACAGAGCATGGTGGCTACACCTTC. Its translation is CASTKTTEHGGYTF.

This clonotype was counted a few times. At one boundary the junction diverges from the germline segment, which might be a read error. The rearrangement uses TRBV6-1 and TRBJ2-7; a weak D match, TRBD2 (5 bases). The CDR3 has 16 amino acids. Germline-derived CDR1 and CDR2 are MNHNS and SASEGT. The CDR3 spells CASNPTPEAGSYKQYF. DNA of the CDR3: TGTGCCAGCAACCCGACTCCGGAGGCAGGCTCCTACAAGCAGTACTTC.

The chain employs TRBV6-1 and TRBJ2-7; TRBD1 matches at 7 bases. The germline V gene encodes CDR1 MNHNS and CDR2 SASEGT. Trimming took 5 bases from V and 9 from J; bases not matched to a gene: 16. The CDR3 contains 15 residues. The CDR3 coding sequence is TGTGCCAGCAGTAGGGACAGAGAATCTGTATTGGGGCAGTACTTC. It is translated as CASSRDRESVLGQYF.